Listed below are T cell receptor beta chains from one sample, sequenced in a study of response to subunit inactivated influenza vaccine. TCRdb processed the RT-PCR reads anew with MiXCR; each CDR3 protein has one entry. The sample has hundreds of thousands of distinct CDR3 sequences; 15% to 19% are singletons. Sequencing used PBMCs from blood, obtained roughly 13 days after vaccination. These receptors all stem from a man aged 45-65 years who received an inactivated influenza vaccine. Each CDR3 is given with its conserved first and last residue. Fields, in order: D gene, V gene, clone size, J gene, CDR3 DNA, CDR3 protein. A D gene is named only where the DNA matches it firmly. Some rows mark clone size as missing; the rest say once, few, many or name a class of expanded clone.

>NA|TRBV5-1|NA|TRBJ2-5
TGCGCCAGCAGCTTACGGACCCCGTACCAAGAGACCCAGTACTTC
CASSLRTPYQETQYF
>TRBD1|TRBV5-1|many|TRBJ1-5
TGCGCCAGCAGAGGACAGGATAATCAGCCCCAGCATTTT
CASRGQDNQPQHF
>TRBD1|TRBV29-1|NA|TRBJ2-2
TGCAGCGCCTTAGGGACAGGGGATTCCGGGGAGGTGTTTTTT
CSALGTGDSGEVFF
>TRBD1|TRBV7-9|few|TRBJ1-6
TGTGCCAGCACCTCTTCGGGACAGGAGAATTCACCCCTCCACTTT
CASTSSGQENSPLHF
>NA|TRBV10-3|few|TRBJ2-6
TGTGCCATCAGTGATACAGTCTCTGGGGCCAACGTCCTGACTTTC
CAISDTVSGANVLTF
>NA|TRBV5-5|few|TRBJ1-2
TGTGCCAGCAGCTCGTCCCGAGTTGGCTATGGCTACACCTTC
CASSSSRVGYGYTF
>NA|TRBV11-2|NA|TRBJ2-1
TGTGCCAGCAGCTCTATTAAGCTGACCTCCTACAATGAGCAGTTCTTC
CASSSIKLTSYNEQFF
>NA|TRBV20-1|NA|TRBJ1-5
TGCAGTGCCAGAGGGGGGGGCGATCAGCCCCAGCATTTT
CSARGGGDQPQHF
>NA|TRBV7-9|NA|TRBJ2-1
TGTGCCAGCAGCTTTAAACGTCACAATGAGCAGTTCTTC
CASSFKRHNEQFF
>NA|TRBV20-1|NA|TRBJ1-3
TGCAGTGCTAAGTCAGGGGATGGGGACACCATATATTTT
CSAKSGDGDTIYF
>NA|TRBV12-3/TRBV12-4|few|TRBJ2-4
TGTGCCAGCAGAAGGGACGGAGTCTTAGCCAAAAACATTCAGTACTTC
CASRRDGVLAKNIQYF
>NA|TRBV10-3|few|TRBJ2-7
TGTGCCATCAGTGAGTCTGGTAAGGTTGGCGAGCAGTACTTC
CAISESGKVGEQYF
>TRBD2|TRBV30|NA|TRBJ2-2
TGTGCCTGGAGTTTGCGTAGACTAGCGGGAATAACCGGGGAGCTGTTTTTT
CAWSLRRLAGITGELFF
>NA|TRBV28|NA|TRBJ2-3
TGTGCCAGCATCTCGGGGAGCCGCACAGATACGCAGTATTTT
CASISGSRTDTQYF
>TRBD1|TRBV5-1|NA|TRBJ2-7
TGCGCCAGCAGCCCAGGAGTAACAGGGGGCTACGAGCAGTACTTC
CASSPGVTGGYEQYF
>TRBD2|TRBV12-3/TRBV12-4|few|TRBJ2-7
TGTGCCAGCAGTTTAGTCTCTACTAGCGGGGGCTACGAGCAGTACTTC
CASSLVSTSGGYEQYF
>NA|TRBV18|many|TRBJ1-2
TGTGCCAGCTCACCACAGATCGGGTCGTCAGGGACCTATGGCTACACCTTC
CASSPQIGSSGTYGYTF
>NA|TRBV6-1|few|TRBJ2-3
TGTGCCAGCAGTGACGTTGGAGATACGCAGTATTTT
CASSDVGDTQYF
>NA|TRBV28|few|TRBJ2-7
TGTGCCAGCAACACACACGGGACCTTAGCCCTTTACGAGCAGTACTTC
CASNTHGTLALYEQYF
>TRBD2|TRBV5-1|NA|TRBJ2-1
TGCGCCAGCAGCTTGGATAGCGGGAGCTCCTACAATGAGCAGTTCTTC
CASSLDSGSSYNEQFF
>NA|TRBV21-1|NA|TRBJ2-7
TGTGCCAGCAGCGCCCCGGGACAGGGGGTTTCCTACGAGCAGTACTTC
CASSAPGQGVSYEQYF
>NA|TRBV5-4|NA|TRBJ1-2
TGTGCCAGCAGCTACCCGGGACAAGTCCTCTATGGCTACACCTTC
CASSYPGQVLYGYTF
>TRBD1|TRBV20-1|NA|TRBJ2-3
TGCAGTGCTACAACAGGGGTGGGCACAGATACGCAGTATTTT
CSATTGVGTDTQYF